This TCR beta chain was sequenced in a study of shared clonotypes between healthy human individuals. Using immunoSEQ multiplex PCR, the repertoire was profiled, and TCRdb retains in-frame clones only, with some absent. The profile shows around 2.3 million clones, approximately 94% of them singletons. A CD45RA-negative memory subset and a CD45RA+ naive subset were separated from the CD4+ cells. Points on this clone: The antigen remains undetermined.

Findings of the study overall: Clonotype sharing across several donors was observed for 4.5% to 6.5% of naive CD4 clonotypes.

The germline gives CDR1 MNHNY, CDR2 SVGAGI (reference sequence). Trimming stripped 5 bases from V and 10 bases from J, with 15 bases between. This CDR3 is 13 amino acids long. The specimen sequenced was naive CD4+ T cells sorted from blood. Subset defined: CD45RA+ positively selected. The V gene is TRBV6-6, the J gene TRBJ2-1; perhaps TRBD1 as D (5 bases). The origin of this receptor is a man younger than 35 in good health. The CDR3 DNA reads TGTGCCAGCAGTACCCAGGGATCCGGGGAGCAGTTCTTC. Its translation is CASSTQGSGEQFF.